A single sample gave rise to the 16 T cell receptor beta chains below, sequenced in a study of T cells after yellow fever vaccination. TCRdb reprocessed the 5' RACE reads via MiXCR and lists one record per CDR3 protein. The data hold almost 600,000 distinct CDR3 sequences, with approximately 13% observed a single time. Material: PBMCs, obtained on the day of the yellow fever booster vaccination. All receptors derive from a man aged 30-40 years who received the YFV17D yellow fever vaccine.

This clonotype has just a few counts. This sequence joins TRBV27 and TRBJ1-1, with D tentatively TRBD1 (6 bases). This CDR3 is built from 14 residues. The V end lost 6 bases, the J end lost 5 bases, and 16 bases lay between the germline ends. Germline assignment: CDR1 MNHEY and CDR2 SMNVEV (reference sequence). This chain's CDR3 is CASRSGGRGTEAFF. For the CDR3, the DNA is TGTGCCAGCAGATCCGGGGGGAGGGGGACTGAAGCTTTCTTT.

This clonotype was observed at least ten times. The chain has TRBV12-3 or TRBV12-4 and TRBJ2-3; TRBD1 matches at 7 bases. The CDR3 sequence is 14 residues long. Trimming removed 7 bases from V and 4 bases from J; junction bases left unmatched: 8. CDR3 DNA: TGTGCCAGCATCAGAGGACAGGCCGCAGATACGCAGTATTTT. Translation gives CASIRGQAADTQYF.

This clonotype was picked up many times. The chain recombines TRBV29-1 with TRBJ2-1; TRBD1 or TRBD2 may be the D gene (6 bases each). Trimming shortened V by 3 bases and J by 7 bases, and 16 bases separated the two germline ends. The CDR3 loop spans 14 amino acids. Germline V gene sequence: CDR1 SQVTM, CDR2 ANQGSEA. The CDR3 reads CSVDGSGGGNEQFF. The CDR3 DNA reads TGCAGCGTTGATGGTAGCGGAGGGGGGAATGAGCAGTTCTTC.

The chain combines TRBV29-1 with TRBJ1-4; D possibly corresponds to TRBD1 (5 bases). The germline V gene encodes CDR1 SQVTM and CDR2 ANQGSEA. This CDR3 contains 13 residues. V was trimmed by 5 bases and J by 6 bases, leaving 13 bases between them. The CDR3 here is CSVLGEPHEKLFF. In DNA form, the CDR3 reads TGCAGCGTTTTAGGGGAACCACATGAAAAACTGTTTTTT.

This clonotype was found a few times. The CDR3 nucleotides read TGTGCCATCAGTGAGGGACTAGCGGGAGGAAATGAGCAGTTCTTC. This codes for CAISEGLAGGNEQFF. This chain uses TRBV10-3 with TRBJ2-1; 14 positions match TRBD2. With 2 bases clipped from V and 7 bases from J, the junction kept 1 base outside the gene matches. Germline V gene sequence: CDR1 ENHRY, CDR2 SYGVKD. CDR3 length: 15 amino acids.

The chain has TRBV5-4 and TRBJ2-1, with 8 nucleotides matching TRBD1. This CDR3 comprises 15 residues. Looked up from germline, CDR1 is SGHNT and CDR2 is YYREEE (reference sequence). V lost 4 bases and J lost 2; bases outside the gene matches: 5. CDR3 coding DNA: TGTGCCAGCAGCGCCAGGACAGGGCCCTACAATGAGCAGTTCTTC. It specifies CASSARTGPYNEQFF.

Many counts were recorded for this clonotype. This chain joins TRBV4-3 and TRBJ2-5; unclear D gene. The CDR3 sequence is 13 residues long. The germline V gene encodes CDR1 LGHNA and CDR2 YSLEER. The V and J ends lost 0 bases and 5 bases respectively, with 7 bases between them. The CDR3 reads CASSQERRETQYF. In DNA form, the CDR3 reads TGCGCCAGCAGCCAAGAAAGGCGGGAGACCCAGTACTTC.

The chain joins TRBV5-1 to TRBJ2-1; D is undetermined. The CDR3 is made up of 15 amino acids. V was clipped by 4 bases and J by 0 bases, with 11 bases between them. Per the germline V gene, CDR1 is SGHRS and CDR2 is YFSETQ. The CDR3 DNA sequence: TGCGCCAGCAGCCCGCGGACCACCTCCTACAATGAGCAGTTCTTC. Translating it yields CASSPRTTSYNEQFF. Full variable domain (remainder filled in from reference TRBV5-1 and TRBJ2-1): KAGVTQTPRYLIKTRGQQVTLSCSPISGHRSVSWYQQTPGQGLQFLFEYFSETQRNKGNFPGRFSGRQFSNSRSEMNVSTLELGDSALYLCASSPRTTSYNEQFFGPGTRLTVL.

This clonotype was seen a handful of times. The chain couples TRBV10-3 to TRBJ1-1, with D possibly being TRBD1 (5 bases). CDR1 and CDR2 (germline): ENHRY, SYGVKD. Trimming took off 4 bases at V and 8 bases at J, with 11 bases between the two ends. The CDR3 extends over 12 amino acids. CDR3 region: CAISAGTTEAFF. The CDR3 DNA follows: TGTGCCATCAGTGCCGGGACCACCGAAGCTTTCTTT.

A note on this clonotype: A much larger clone differs from this one at a single base, so this may be a read error. The CDR3 bases are TGTGCCATCAGTGAGTCACCGGGACGGCCAGAGACCCAGTACTTC. Amino acids: CAISESPGRPETQYF. The chain links TRBV10-3 to TRBJ2-5; D possibly uses TRBD1 or TRBD2 (5 bases each). CDR1 ENHRY and CDR2 SYGVKD come from the germline V gene. CDR3 size: 15 residues. V lost 0 bases and J 4 bases, leaving 12 bases between the germline ends.

The chain joins TRBV20-1 to TRBJ2-1, with TRBD2 matching over 12 bases. V lost 6 bases and J lost 5; bases outside the gene matches: 8. Per germline, CDR1 DFQATT and CDR2 SNEGSKA (reference sequence). The length of the CDR3 is 15 residues. The CDR3 DNA reads TGCAGTGCCAGCGGACTAGCGGGAAAAAACAATGAGCAGTTCTTC. It encodes CSASGLAGKNNEQFF.

This chain joins TRBV20-1 and TRBJ2-7; D unclear. The CDR3 is 13 amino acids. Germline V gene data show CDR1 as DFQATT and CDR2 as SNEGSKA (reference sequence). V lost 3 bases and J 1 base, leaving 10 bases between the germline ends. The CDR3 sequence: CSASYSESYEQYF. The CDR3 region has the DNA TGCAGTGCTAGCTATTCAGAGTCCTACGAGCAGTACTTC.

This clonotype came up a few times. This chain uses TRBV20-1 with TRBJ1-2; D is ambiguous. Trimming left V 0 bases short and J 4 bases short, with 12 bases between. Germline values: CDR1 DFQATT, CDR2 SNEGSKA (reference sequence). The CDR3 consists of 14 residues. The CDR3 spells CSARDLPEVYGYTF. The CDR3 DNA reads as TGCAGTGCTAGAGATCTCCCGGAGGTCTATGGCTACACCTTC.

The rearrangement joins TRBV14 to TRBJ2-7; D may be TRBD2 (5 bases). Trimming stripped 4 bases from V and 8 bases from J, with 15 bases between. CDR1 is SGHDN and CDR2 is FVKESK in the germline V gene. This CDR3 comprises 13 residues. In nucleotides, the CDR3 is TGTGCCAGCAGCCTGGAAACTAGTCTTAAGCAGTACTTC. This encodes CASSLETSLKQYF.

This clonotype was seen more than once but under ten times. The chain joins TRBV10-3 to TRBJ2-2, with TRBD2 matching over 9 bases. The CDR3 runs to 17 residues. Germline lookup yields CDR1 ENHRY and CDR2 SYGVKD. The J segment lost 4 bases and the V segment lost 3 bases, leaving 9 bases of the junction unmatched. CDR3 sequence (DNA): TGTGCCATCAGTGAAGAAGGACTAGCGATCGGCACCGGGGAGCTGTTTTTT. It yields the protein CAISEEGLAIGTGELFF.

A few counts support this clonotype. The chain uses TRBV12-3 or TRBV12-4 and TRBJ2-2; D not resolved. This CDR3 contains 14 residues. V was shortened by 3 bases and J by 3 bases, with 8 bases between the two germline ends. The CDR3 nucleotides read TGTGCCAGCAGTTTTCGGATGGACACCGGGGAGCTGTTTTTT. This translates into CASSFRMDTGELFF.